This entry lists 32 T cell receptor beta chains sequenced from one sample in a study of molecular identifiers for immune sequencing clone quantification. TCRdb re-derived calls from the PCR reads in MiXCR, one entry per CDR3 protein. The sample contains 490,000 or so distinct CDR3 sequences, over 20% of which appear only once. The sample was naive CD8+ T cells from blood, with Jurkat cell RNA spiked in. Subset here: FACS-sorted CD8+CD4-CCR7+CD45RA+ naive T cells. The receptors stem from a human donor in good health. Some libraries in this study had Jurkat cell RNA spiked in.

There are a few counts of this clonotype. The chain combines TRBV3-1 with TRBJ2-5, with D perhaps TRBD1 (6 bases). The CDR3 is made up of 16 amino acids. Germline values: CDR1 LGHDT, CDR2 YNNKEL (reference sequence). Trimming cost V 0 bases and J 4 bases, with 15 bases left between them. The CDR3, as DNA: TGTGCCAGCAGCCAAGACAGGGGAACTTTGCGAGAGACCCAGTACTTC. This codes for CASSQDRGTLRETQYF.

This clonotype was counted many times. V is TRBV7-2 and J is TRBJ1-5, with D unclear. The CDR3 spans 14 residues. V shed 3 bases and J shed 2 bases, with 8 bases lying between them. The germline gives CDR1 SGHTA, CDR2 FQGNSA. CDR3 region: CASSFEGGNQPQHF. CDR3 DNA sequence: TGTGCCAGCAGCTTTGAGGGTGGCAATCAGCCCCAGCATTTT.

Worth noting for this clonotype: An end of the junction does not agree with germline; a read error may underlie this. This chain joins TRBV4-3 and TRBJ2-3; TRBD2 is a possible D gene (5 bases). This CDR3 has 16 residues. Germline CDR1 LGHNA, CDR2 YSLEER. The CDR3 coding sequence is TGCGCCAGCAGCCAAGATCGGCATTCTAGCACAGATATGCAGTATTTT. As protein: CASSQDRHSSTDMQYF.

The chain employs TRBV19 and TRBJ2-1, with 9 bases matching TRBD2. Per germline, CDR1 LNHDA and CDR2 SQIVND (reference sequence). CDR3 length equals 18 residues. The V segment lost 6 bases and the J segment 6 bases; nucleotides outside the gene matches: 18. The CDR3 here is CASSIIEKGLALTNEQFF. CDR3 sequence (DNA): TGTGCCAGTAGCATCATAGAAAAGGGACTAGCTCTTACCAATGAGCAGTTCTTC. Combining the CDR3 with reference TRBV19 and TRBJ2-1 gives the whole variable domain DGGITQSPKYLFRKEGQNVTLSCEQNLNHDAMYWYRQDPGQGLRLIYYSQIVNDFQKGDIAEGYSVSREKKESFPLTVTSAQKNPTAFYLCASSIIEKGLALTNEQFFGPGTRLTVL.

This clonotype was seen repeatedly, ten times or more. This chain links TRBV4-1 with TRBJ1-2; D perhaps matches TRBD1 (5 bases). With 0 bases removed from V and 0 bases from J, the gap between germline ends came to 11 bases. The CDR3 sequence is 16 residues long. Germline assignment: CDR1 MGHRA and CDR2 YSYEKL. In nucleotides, the CDR3 is TGCGCCAGCAGCCAAGATCTCAGGACATCTAACTATGGCTACACCTTC. Protein: CASSQDLRTSNYGYTF.

The CDR3 coding sequence is TGTGCCAGCAGTGAATTTGGAGGGGCGGGTGAAAAACTGTTTTTT. Amino acid sequence: CASSEFGGAGEKLFF. V and J are TRBV25-1 and TRBJ1-4, with D maybe TRBD1 (5 bases). V lost 1 base and J lost 7, with 13 bases in between. This CDR3 is built from 15 residues. Germline lookup yields CDR1 MGHDK and CDR2 SYGVNS. Together with reference TRBV25-1 and TRBJ1-4, the CDR3 gives the full variable domain: EADIYQTPRYLVIGTGKKITLECSQTMGHDKMYWYQQDPGMELHLIHYSYGVNSTEKGDLSSESTVSRIRTEHFPLTLESARPSHTSQYLCASSEFGGAGEKLFFGSGTQLSVL.

Of note for this clonotype: A much larger clone sits a single nucleotide away, making a read error possible. V and J are TRBV13 and TRBJ2-7; D is ambiguous. This CDR3 contains 11 residues. The V and J ends lost 4 bases and 7 bases respectively, with 8 bases between them. CDR1 and CDR2 from the germline V gene are PRHDT and FYEKMQ (reference sequence). The CDR3 region is CASSSGLEQYF. CDR3 nucleotides: TGTGCCAGCAGCTCCGGCCTGGAGCAGTACTTC.

This clonotype was found many times. The rearrangement uses TRBV7-2 and TRBJ1-5; TRBD1 agrees at 7 bases. Germline CDR1 SGHTA, CDR2 FQGNSA. J was trimmed by 2 bases and V by 5 bases; bases with no gene match: 6. CDR3 length equals 15 residues. CDR3 sequence: CASSPSTGGNQPQHF. The CDR3 DNA sequence: TGTGCCAGCAGCCCAAGCACAGGGGGCAATCAGCCCCAGCATTTT.

This chain links TRBV27 with TRBJ2-1, with D perhaps TRBD2 (5 bases). Trimming took 5 bases from V and 10 from J, leaving 12 bases between them. Germline V gives CDR1 MNHEY, CDR2 SMNVEV (reference sequence). This CDR3 region has 12 residues. The DNA for the CDR3 is TGTGCCAGCAGTGGACTGGCACGAGAGCAGTTCTTC. It translates to CASSGLAREQFF.

This clonotype was observed a handful of times. The chain joins TRBV27 to TRBJ1-3, with D hard to call. The germline gives CDR1 MNHEY, CDR2 SMNVEV (reference sequence). The germline V and J ends were trimmed by 0 bases and 1 base, with 4 bases remaining between them. The CDR3 covers 14 residues. CDR3 DNA sequence: TGTGCCAGCAGTTTATCATTTTCTGGAAACACCATATATTTT. Amino acids: CASSLSFSGNTIYF.

This clonotype was recorded at least ten times. V gene TRBV6-2 or TRBV6-3 combines with J gene TRBJ2-7; possibly TRBD1 or TRBD2 for D (5 bases each). V dropped 8 bases and J dropped 6 bases, with 17 bases sitting between them. Germline CDR1 is MNHEY and CDR2 is SVGEGT. The CDR3 loop spans 13 amino acids. CDR3 region: CASGTMWGSEQYF. CDR3 sequence (DNA): TGTGCCAGCGGGACGATGTGGGGTTCCGAGCAGTACTTC.

This clonotype appeared many times. The rearrangement uses TRBV7-9 and TRBJ2-7; D might be TRBD1 (6 bases). The length of the CDR3 is 14 residues. Trimming took off 5 bases at V and 3 bases at J, with 14 bases between the two ends. Germline CDR1 reads SEHNR; CDR2 reads FQNEAQ (reference sequence). The CDR3 DNA reads as TGTGCCAGCAGCGCCACAGGGACCCTCTACGAGCAGTACTTC. This encodes CASSATGTLYEQYF. Complete variable domain (other parts from reference TRBV7-9 and TRBJ2-7): DTGVSQNPRHKITKRGQNVTFRCDPISEHNRLYWYRQTLGQGPEFLTYFQNEAQLEKSRLLSDRFSAERPKGSFSTLEIQRTEQGDSAMYLCASSATGTLYEQYFGPGTRLTVT.

This clonotype was counted a few times. J is TRBJ2-2 and V is TRBV4-3; the match to TRBD2 covers 7 bases. CDR1 LGHNA and CDR2 YSLEER come from the germline V gene. The CDR3 covers 15 residues. After removal of 0 bases from V and 6 bases from J, the junction contained 4 bases not matched to a gene. DNA of the CDR3: TGCGCCAGCAGCCAAGATCGGGGAGGGGCCGGGGAGCTGTTTTTT. It codes for CASSQDRGGAGELFF.

At least ten counts were recorded for this clonotype. V usage is TRBV3-1 and J usage is TRBJ1-5; TRBD1 agrees at 9 bases. V gave up 0 bases and J gave up 3 bases; unmatched junction bases: 3. The germline CDR1 and CDR2 sequences are LGHDT and YNNKEL (reference sequence). The CDR3 totals 16 residues. The CDR3 protein is CASSQDRDRANQPQHF. CDR3 coding DNA: TGTGCCAGCAGCCAAGATCGGGACAGGGCCAATCAGCCCCAGCATTTT.

This clonotype occurred many times. The J gene is TRBJ2-3, the V gene TRBV7-9; 12 positions match TRBD2. Trimming took 0 bases from V and 3 from J; bases not matched to a gene: 10. This CDR3 has 19 residues. Germline CDR1 and CDR2: SEHNR and FQNEAQ (reference sequence). Written as DNA, the CDR3 is TGTGCCAGCAGCTTAGCCCAAGGGACCGGGACTAGCGGGACAGATACGCAGTATTTT. It yields the protein CASSLAQGTGTSGTDTQYF. Drawing the rest from reference TRBV7-9 and TRBJ2-3, the complete variable domain is DTGVSQNPRHKITKRGQNVTFRCDPISEHNRLYWYRQTLGQGPEFLTYFQNEAQLEKSRLLSDRFSAERPKGSFSTLEIQRTEQGDSAMYLCASSLAQGTGTSGTDTQYFGPGTRLTVL.

As to this clonotype: This clone may be a read error of a much larger clone one base away. The CDR3 nucleotides read TGCGGCGGATCACTAGCGGGGAAAGAGACCCAGTACTTC. This codes for CGGSLAGKETQYF. The chain joins TRBV29-1 to TRBJ2-5; TRBD2 matches at 10 bases. Germline values: CDR1 SQVTM, CDR2 ANQGSEA. The length of the CDR3 is 13 residues.

In its sample, this clonotype was seen a few times. The V gene is TRBV29-1, the J gene TRBJ2-7; 7 nucleotides agree with TRBD1. The germline V gene has CDR1 SQVTM and CDR2 ANQGSEA. This CDR3 comprises 10 residues. The junction had 5 bases not matched to a gene; V was cut back by 6 bases and J by 9 bases. Here the CDR3 reads CSVLQGVQYF. CDR3 in DNA: TGCAGCGTCCTCCAGGGGGTGCAGTACTTC.

This clonotype appeared a few times. The chain is built from TRBV7-6 and TRBJ2-5; D gene ambiguous. Germline CDR1 is SGHVS and CDR2 is FNYEAQ. Trimming shortened V by 4 bases and J by 4 bases, and 10 bases separated the two germline ends. The CDR3 length is 13 residues. The CDR3 is CASSSLVIETQYF. DNA for the CDR3: TGTGCCAGCAGCTCTCTTGTAATAGAGACCCAGTACTTC.

This clonotype turned up a few times. The rearrangement links TRBV5-6 to TRBJ2-7, with TRBD2 identical over 7 bases. Trimming took 4 bases from V and 2 from J; bases not matched to a gene: 6. This CDR3 has 14 amino acids. Germline CDR1 is SGHDT and CDR2 is YYEEEE. The CDR3 loop reads CASSGRAGTYEQYF. CDR3 bases: TGTGCCAGCAGCGGGAGGGCTGGGACCTACGAGCAGTACTTC.

The table lists this clonotype with a few counts. The V gene is TRBV13, the J gene TRBJ2-3, with 10 bases aligning to TRBD2. Trimming removed 5 bases from V and 2 bases from J; junction bases left unmatched: 13. The CDR3 sequence is 18 residues long. Germline loops: CDR1 PRHDT, CDR2 FYEKMQ (reference sequence). CDR3 nucleotides: TGTGCCAGCAGCCCGAGTAGCGGGGGGCCAACCCCCACAGATACGCAGTATTTT. Encoded protein: CASSPSSGGPTPTDTQYF.

In its sample, this clonotype was seen many times. The chain combines TRBV5-8 with TRBJ1-4; D not certain. Trimming took off 4 bases at V and 6 bases at J, with 10 bases between the two ends. In germline, CDR1 is SGHTS, CDR2 YDEGEE. The CDR3 totals 13 residues. CDR3 in amino acids: CASSPGLDEKLFF. Here the CDR3 DNA reads TGTGCCAGCAGCCCCGGCCTTGATGAAAAACTGTTTTTT.

This clonotype came up many times. This chain joins TRBV7-9 and TRBJ2-2; 8 nucleotides agree with TRBD2. Germline CDR1 is SEHNR and CDR2 is FQNEAQ (reference sequence). The CDR3 is 17 residues long. V shed 7 bases, J shed 0 bases, and the junction held 10 bases outside the gene matches. CDR3 coding DNA: TGTGCCAGCAACCTCCGGGAGCGGGGGCCGAACACCGGGGAGCTGTTTTTT. Amino acid sequence: CASNLRERGPNTGELFF. Full variable domain (missing parts from reference TRBV7-9 and TRBJ2-2): DTGVSQNPRHKITKRGQNVTFRCDPISEHNRLYWYRQTLGQGPEFLTYFQNEAQLEKSRLLSDRFSAERPKGSFSTLEIQRTEQGDSAMYLCASNLRERGPNTGELFFGEGSRLTVL.

V gene TRBV20-1 combines with J gene TRBJ1-5; D perhaps matches TRBD1 (5 bases). V gave up 3 bases and J gave up 1 base, with 10 bases separating them. This CDR3 is 14 amino acids long. In germline, CDR1 is DFQATT, CDR2 SNEGSKA (reference sequence). The CDR3 nucleotides are TGCAGTGCTAGCTCAGGGTTCAGCAATCAGCCCCAGCATTTT. Translation: CSASSGFSNQPQHF.

For this clonotype: The conserved phenylalanine or tryptophan normally closing the CDR3 is absent here, so this likely arose from a read error. This rearrangement joins TRBV7-9 to TRBJ2-2, with 10 bases fitting TRBD2. The V segment lost 5 bases and the J segment 4 bases; nucleotides outside the gene matches: 10. The CDR3 sequence is 17 residues long. Germline loops: CDR1 SEHNR, CDR2 FQNEAQ (reference sequence). DNA of the CDR3: TGTGCCAGCAGCCCGCGGCTAGCGGGAGTCGGCACCGGGGAGCTGTTTCTT. Residues: CASSPRLAGVGTGELFL.

There are a few counts of this clonotype. The chain employs TRBV25-1 and TRBJ1-2; 7 nucleotides align to TRBD1. V was clipped by 2 bases and J by 3 bases; unmatched bases: 9. Germline CDR1 MGHDK, CDR2 SYGVNS. This CDR3 is 16 amino acids long. The CDR3 bases are TGTGCCAGCAGTGAAAAAGGGGACAGCAACTACTATGGCTACACCTTC. Protein product: CASSEKGDSNYYGYTF.

This clonotype was seen many times. This chain connects TRBV12-3 or TRBV12-4 to TRBJ1-5; D gene ambiguous. With 1 base removed from V and 3 bases from J, the gap between germline ends came to 7 bases. This CDR3 comprises 14 residues. The CDR3 sequence is CASSLVDTNQPQHF. CDR3 in DNA: TGTGCCAGCAGTTTAGTAGACACCAATCAGCCCCAGCATTTT.

There are many counts of this clonotype. CDR3 protein: CASSPTIAGGGADTQYF. DNA for the CDR3: TGTGCCAGCAGCCCCACTATAGCGGGAGGCGGTGCAGATACGCAGTATTTT. V is TRBV12-3 or TRBV12-4 and J is TRBJ2-3; TRBD2 aligns across 10 bases. Trimming removed 6 bases from V and 4 bases from J; junction bases left unmatched: 13. The CDR3 loop spans 17 amino acids.

The genes are TRBV9 and TRBJ2-7; the D gene is possibly TRBD2 (6 bases). This CDR3 region has 14 residues. Trimming took 3 bases from V and 2 from J, leaving 12 bases between them. Germline V gives CDR1 SGDLS, CDR2 YYNGEE. Here the CDR3 reads CASSGEEGAYEQYF. CDR3 coding DNA: TGTGCCAGCAGCGGGGAGGAGGGTGCCTACGAGCAGTACTTC.

This chain links TRBV5-1 with TRBJ2-1, with D tentatively TRBD1 (5 bases). The CDR3 is 17 residues long. Trimming pared 5 bases from V and 0 bases from J, leaving 18 bases between. Germline V lookup: CDR1 SGHRS, CDR2 YFSETQ. CDR3 protein: CASSSPLDTRSYNEQFF. As DNA, the CDR3 is TGCGCCAGCAGTTCCCCGTTGGACACCCGCTCCTACAATGAGCAGTTCTTC.

The J gene is TRBJ1-6, the V gene TRBV7-6; D unclear. Germline V gives CDR1 SGHVS, CDR2 FNYEAQ. There are 13 residues in the CDR3. V lost 8 bases and J 8 bases, leaving 13 bases between the germline ends. The chain's CDR3 is CASGELVDSPLHF. CDR3 nucleotides: TGTGCCAGCGGCGAACTAGTAGATTCACCCCTCCACTTT. Combining the CDR3 with reference TRBV7-6 and TRBJ1-6 gives the whole variable domain GAGVSQSPRYKVTKRGQDVALRCDPISGHVSLYWYRQALGQGPEFLTYFNYEAQQDKSGLPNDRFSAERPEGSISTLTIQRTEQRDSAMYRCASGELVDSPLHFGNGTRLTVT.

This clonotype has only a few counts. The chain combines TRBV4-3 with TRBJ2-7; maybe TRBD1 (6 bases). Germline CDR1 and CDR2: LGHNA and YSLEER. The CDR3 is 14 amino acids. V was shortened by 0 bases and J by 6 bases, with 12 bases between the two germline ends. The CDR3 loop reads CASSQDRGGGEQYF. The CDR3 DNA follows: TGCGCCAGCAGCCAAGACAGGGGTGGGGGCGAGCAGTACTTC.

On this clonotype itself: Possible read error: a much larger clone is one base away. The V call is TRBV29-1, the J call TRBJ2-2; tentative D call: TRBD1 (6 bases). The germline V gene encodes CDR1 SQVTM and CDR2 ANQGSEA. The CDR3 totals 13 residues. CDR3 sequence reads: CSVQGPDTGKLFF. For the CDR3, the DNA is TGCAGCGTTCAGGGGCCGGACACCGGGAAGCTGTTTTTT.